This T cell receptor (beta chain) emerged from a study of T-cell memory formation after mild COVID-19. This clonotype was detected only a few times. TCRdb processed the 5' RACE reads anew with MiXCR; each CDR3 protein has one entry. The sample carries 350,000 or so distinct CDR3 sequences, roughly 20% recorded once. V dropped 2 bases and J dropped 4; count of bases not matched to a gene: 5. Germline V gene sequence: CDR1 SGHRS, CDR2 YFSETQ. The CDR3 runs to 16 residues. This clonotype was obtained from an adult woman who had mild COVID-19 (a few samples of this study predate the infection). Cell type and time point are not known. The chain links TRBV5-1 to TRBJ2-3; 12 bases fit TRBD2. Sequencing was carried out using PBMCs or a T cell subset sorted from them (not recorded which). CDR3 loop: CASSLGLAGGSDTQYF. DNA for the CDR3: TGCGCCAGCAGCTTAGGCCTAGCGGGAGGGTCAGATACGCAGTATTTT.